There are many counts of the clone carrying this T cell receptor beta chain. This specimen comes from a study of early T cells in non-severe SARS-CoV-2 infection. Study context: The chains were unpaired, and the sequenced material was bulk RNA from unsorted whole blood.

Researchers tagged individual cDNA molecules with unique molecular identifiers. TCRdb ran MiXCR on the 5' RACE reads and lists one entry per CDR3 protein. The table has around 40,000 distinct CDR3 sequences, under 7% seen once. In germline, CDR1 is DFQATT, CDR2 SNEGSKA (reference sequence). V lost 1 base and J lost 7, with 17 bases in between. The CDR3 has 15 amino acids. Sequenced material: whole blood, taken at baseline. The chain uses TRBV20-1 and TRBJ2-1, with D possibly being TRBD2 (5 bases). The receptor comes from an adult who was a healthcare worker with PCR-confirmed SARS-CoV-2 infection or an uninfected control (not recorded which). CDR3 coding DNA: TGCAGTGCTAGAGCTTGGGGTCTCGGGGTGAATGAGCAGTTCTTC. Its protein is CSARAWGLGVNEQFF.